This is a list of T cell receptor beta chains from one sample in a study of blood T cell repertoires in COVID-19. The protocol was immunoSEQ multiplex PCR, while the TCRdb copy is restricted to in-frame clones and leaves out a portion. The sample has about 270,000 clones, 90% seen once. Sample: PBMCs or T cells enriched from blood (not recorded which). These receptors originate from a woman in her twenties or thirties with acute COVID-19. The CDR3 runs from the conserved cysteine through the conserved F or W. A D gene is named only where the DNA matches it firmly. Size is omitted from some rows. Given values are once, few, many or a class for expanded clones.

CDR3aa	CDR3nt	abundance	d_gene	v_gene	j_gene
CASSLEQDSPLHF	TGTGCCAGCAGCTTAGAGCAGGATTCACCCCTCCACTTT	once	NA	TRBV7-2	TRBJ1-6
CASTLTPGSSYEQYF	TGTGCCAGCACCCTAACCCCGGGGAGCTCCTACGAGCAGTACTTC	NA	NA	TRBV5-6	TRBJ2-7
CASSSGQSSGPQHF	TGTGCCAGCAGCTCGGGACAGTCCTCAGGGCCCCAGCATTTT	NA	TRBD1	TRBV7-2	TRBJ1-5
CASSRGVNNEQFF	TGTGCCAGCAGCCGCGGGGTGAACAATGAGCAGTTCTTC	NA	NA	TRBV27	TRBJ2-1
CASSRLVSGGIDYGYTF	TGTGCCAGCAGTCGACTCGTCTCAGGGGGCATCGACTATGGCTACACCTTC	NA	TRBD1	TRBV28	TRBJ1-2
CASSDQAGGTNGELFF	TGTGCCAGCAGTGACCAAGCGGGAGGGACGAACGGGGAGCTGTTTTTT	NA	TRBD2	TRBV6-1	TRBJ2-2
CASSRRGLGGDEQYF	TGCGCCAGCAGCCGCCGTGGACTAGGAGGCGACGAGCAGTACTTC	NA	TRBD2	TRBV4-1	TRBJ2-7
CASSLTTGTGRTEQYF	TGTGCCAGTAGTCTGACTACCGGGACAGGGAGGACCGAGCAGTACTTC	NA	TRBD1	TRBV19	TRBJ2-7
CASSRSWNTGELFF	TGTGCCAGCAGCCGCAGTTGGAACACCGGGGAGCTGTTTTTT	NA	NA	TRBV28	TRBJ2-2
CASSLGTSGSYNEQFF	TGTGCCAGCAGTCTCGGGACTAGCGGGTCATACAATGAGCAGTTCTTC	NA	TRBD2	TRBV6-4	TRBJ2-1
CASSAGTGSSTEQYF	TGTGCCAGCAGCGCCGGGACAGGGTCTTCCACCGAGCAGTACTTC	NA	TRBD1	TRBV27	TRBJ2-7
CASRLLAGGPNTGELFF	TGTGCCAGCAGGCTACTAGCGGGAGGGCCAAACACCGGGGAGCTGTTTTTT	NA	TRBD2	TRBV28	TRBJ2-2
CASIPTGDNGYTF	TGTGCCAGCATCCCAACAGGGGACAATGGCTACACCTTC	NA	TRBD1	TRBV28	TRBJ1-2
CASSYSTGGRDTQYF	TGTGCCAGCAGTTACTCGACAGGGGGGAGGGATACGCAGTATTTT	NA	TRBD1	TRBV6-6	TRBJ2-3
CASRWGTSSYEQYF	TGTGCCAGCAGGTGGGGGACTAGCTCCTACGAGCAGTACTTC	NA	TRBD2	TRBV6-5	TRBJ2-7
CASSDSSGTYNEQFF	TGTGCCAGCAGTGACTCTAGCGGGACGTACAATGAGCAGTTCTTC	NA	TRBD2	TRBV6-4	TRBJ2-1